The 20 T cell receptor beta chains below were found in one sample sequenced in a study of T-cell reconstitution after alpha-beta-depleted transplantation in children. TCRbeta library preparation incorporated unique molecular identifiers. TCRdb reprocessed the PCR reads with MiXCR, giving one entry per CDR3 protein. The sample yields a few hundred thousand distinct CDR3 sequences, about 9.4% seen once. The sequences come from PBMCs from the stem cell graft donor, collected from the stem cell graft. All receptors derive from a human donor who donated a stem cell graft to a child with acute lymphoblastic leukemia.

In this sample, this clonotype turned up many times. The chain links TRBV25-1 to TRBJ1-2; 8 bases line up with TRBD1. The CDR3 consists of 16 residues. The V segment lost 4 bases and the J segment 8 bases; nucleotides outside the gene matches: 15. CDR1 MGHDK and CDR2 SYGVNS come from the germline V gene. The CDR3 bases are TGTGCCAGCAGTGCCCCGGGGGGACAGGAGATGGACGGCTACACCTTC. This codes for CASSAPGGQEMDGYTF.

This clonotype was seen more than once but under ten times. The chain is built from TRBV29-1 and TRBJ2-7; TRBD2 matches 8 bases. Germline values: CDR1 SQVTM, CDR2 ANQGSEA. The junction had 7 bases not matched to a gene; V was cut back by 5 bases and J by 1 base. The CDR3 has 14 amino acids. The CDR3 region is CSVRQSGRSYEQYF. In DNA form, the CDR3 reads TGCAGCGTTAGGCAGAGCGGGAGATCCTACGAGCAGTACTTC.

This clonotype was counted at least ten times. V usage is TRBV27 and J usage is TRBJ1-2, with no clear D. Trimming shortened V by 0 bases and J by 8 bases, and 10 bases separated the two germline ends. This CDR3 is built from 13 residues. The germline gives CDR1 MNHEY, CDR2 SMNVEV (reference sequence). The CDR3 protein is CASSLSGDGGYTF. The DNA for the CDR3 is TGTGCCAGCAGTTTATCCGGGGATGGCGGCTACACCTTC.

This clonotype was seen a few times. The gene calls are TRBV3-1 and TRBJ2-7, with D unclear. V was shortened by 3 bases and J by 3 bases, with 9 bases between the two germline ends. The CDR3 is 13 amino acids. CDR1 LGHDT and CDR2 YNNKEL come from the germline V gene (reference sequence). The CDR3 nucleotides read TGTGCCAGCAGCCACCGTAGTGGCTACGAGCAGTACTTC. Its translation is CASSHRSGYEQYF.

This clonotype was found a few times. The CDR3 reads CASGAAGGPRYEQYF. The CDR3 bases are TGTGCCAGTGGGGCGGCGGGAGGGCCTAGGTACGAGCAGTACTTC. This chain connects TRBV5-6 to TRBJ2-7, with TRBD2 identical over 9 bases. Germline trimming cut 8 bases from V and 4 bases from J; bases unmatched to any gene: 13. This CDR3 contains 15 residues. From germline, CDR1 is SGHDT and CDR2 YYEEEE.

This clonotype was seen more than once but under ten times. The genes are TRBV7-8 and TRBJ2-1; D gene unclear. CDR1 and CDR2 from the germline V gene are SGHVS and FQNEAQ. The ends were cut back, 5 bases at V and 6 bases at J, with 8 bases in the middle. CDR3 length: 12 amino acids. CDR3 sequence reads: CASSPLLNEQFF. DNA of the CDR3: TGTGCCAGCAGCCCGCTACTCAATGAGCAGTTCTTC.

This clonotype was detected only a few times. The rearrangement joins TRBV28 to TRBJ2-5, with D perhaps TRBD1 (5 bases). There are 12 residues in the CDR3. CDR1 is MDHEN, CDR2 SYDVKM, per germline. V was trimmed by 8 bases and J by 3 bases, leaving 10 bases between them. Written as DNA, the CDR3 is TGTGCCAGCTTTGGCAGGGAAGAGACCCAGTACTTC. Translating it yields CASFGREETQYF.

This clonotype was counted once. This may come from a read error, since a much larger clone is one base off. This chain links TRBV4-1 with TRBJ1-1, with a tentative D call TRBD1 (5 bases). The germline V gene encodes CDR1 MGHRA and CDR2 YSYEKL. The CDR3 has 15 amino acids. This CDR3 reads CASSPKGRGGTEPFF. CDR3 DNA sequence: TGCGCCAGCAGCCCTAAGGGTAGGGGTGGCACTGAACCTTTCTTT.

This clonotype was recorded a few times. The chain combines TRBV4-3 with TRBJ2-7; 7 nucleotides align to TRBD2. Trimming cost V 0 bases and J 3 bases; bases outside gene matches: 5. Per the germline V gene, CDR1 is LGHNA and CDR2 is YSLEER. The CDR3 loop spans 15 amino acids. CDR3 loop: CASSQEAGRHYEQYF. The CDR3 DNA reads as TGCGCCAGCAGCCAAGAAGCCGGGAGGCACTACGAGCAGTACTTC.

The chain couples TRBV28 to TRBJ2-2; no firm D call. Per the germline V gene, CDR1 is MDHEN and CDR2 is SYDVKM. CDR3 length: 12 amino acids. V lost 5 bases to trimming and J lost 7 bases, with 8 bases between them. CDR3 loop: CASSLRIGELFF. The CDR3 DNA reads TGTGCCAGCAGTCTCCGCATCGGGGAGCTGTTTTTT.

This clonotype has just a few counts. The chain carries TRBV7-3 and TRBJ2-1; D is possibly TRBD2 (6 bases). The V end lost 8 bases, the J end lost 2 bases, and 16 bases lay between the germline ends. CDR3 length equals 15 residues. In germline, CDR1 is SGHTA, CDR2 FQGTGA. The CDR3 sequence: CASARAGRTYNEQFF. The CDR3 DNA is TGTGCCAGCGCTCGCGCGGGACGAACCTACAATGAGCAGTTCTTC. Looking up the rest from reference TRBV7-3 and TRBJ2-1 gives the full variable domain: GAGVSQTPSNKVTEKGKYVELRCDPISGHTALYWYRQSLGQGPEFLIYFQGTGAADDSGLPNDRFFAVRPEGSVSTLKIQRTERGDSAVYLCASARAGRTYNEQFFGPGTRLTVL.

Here the CDR3 reads CATSDRSARVNEQFF. CDR3 nucleotides: TGTGCCACCAGTGATCGTTCCGCGAGGGTTAATGAGCAGTTCTTC. V is TRBV24-1 and J is TRBJ2-1, with D possibly matching TRBD2 (5 bases). The CDR3 runs 15 residues. Germline V gene lookup returns CDR1 KGHDR and CDR2 SFDVKD. Trimming cost V 3 bases and J 7 bases, with 15 bases left between them.

This clonotype was counted only a few times. The chain is built from TRBV28 and TRBJ2-2, with D uncertain. V was trimmed by 5 bases and J by 0 bases, leaving 13 bases between them. Germline loops: CDR1 MDHEN, CDR2 SYDVKM. This CDR3 spans 16 amino acids. CDR3 in DNA: TGTGCCAGCAGTACCCCTTCCCTTCCGAACACCGGGGAGCTGTTTTTT. Amino acids: CASSTPSLPNTGELFF.

V usage is TRBV4-1 and J usage is TRBJ2-5; 7 bases are a match to TRBD1. The CDR3 contains 16 residues. J lost 0 bases, V lost 1 base, and 5 bases had no gene match. The germline V gene has CDR1 MGHRA and CDR2 YSYEKL. The DNA of the CDR3 is TGCGCCAGCAGCCAAGGGGGACAGTTTGACCAAGAGACCCAGTACTTC. Its protein is CASSQGGQFDQETQYF.

This clonotype was seen repeatedly, ten times or more. This chain connects TRBV7-8 to TRBJ2-4; D not certain. Germline V gives CDR1 SGHVS, CDR2 FQNEAQ. Trimming took off 4 bases at V and 0 bases at J, with 10 bases between the two ends. The CDR3 totals 15 residues. CDR3 sequence: CASSSSSIAKNIQYF. The CDR3 DNA is TGTGCCAGCAGCTCCTCTTCTATAGCCAAAAACATTCAGTACTTC.

The chain employs TRBV10-3 and TRBJ2-6; the D is unclear. V lost 3 bases, J lost 3 bases, and 6 bases lay in between. Germline V lookup: CDR1 ENHRY, CDR2 SYGVKD. CDR3 size: 14 residues. The CDR3 spells CAISDQRGANVLTF. The CDR3 coding sequence is TGTGCCATCAGTGATCAGCGTGGGGCCAACGTCCTGACTTTC.

This clonotype occurred a few times. This rearrangement joins TRBV18 to TRBJ2-7, with TRBD2 matching over 7 bases. Germline V lookup: CDR1 KGHSH, CDR2 LQKENI. The CDR3 runs to 14 residues. V shed 4 bases and J 5 bases; nucleotides not matched to a gene: 8. The CDR3, as DNA: TGTGCCAGCTCACGGAGCGGGACCAACCACGAGCAGTACTTC. Protein sequence: CASSRSGTNHEQYF.

Only a few counts were recorded for this clonotype. The chain is built from TRBV7-9 and TRBJ2-3, with D maybe TRBD2 (5 bases). V was pared by 1 base and J by 0 bases, with 14 bases between. This CDR3 has 17 amino acids. The V gene's germline CDR1 is SEHNR and CDR2 FQNEAQ (reference sequence). As DNA, the CDR3 is TGTGCCAGCAGCTTAGGGACTTTCGCCCCTAGCACAGATACGCAGTATTTT. Translated, it gives CASSLGTFAPSTDTQYF.

The J gene is TRBJ2-7, the V gene TRBV7-2, with TRBD1 identical over 7 bases. Germline V gives CDR1 SGHTA, CDR2 FQGNSA. The CDR3 is 16 amino acids. Unmatched junction bases numbered 9, after V lost 1 base and J lost 3 bases. The CDR3 here is CASSLGQGIKFYEQYF. The CDR3 region has the DNA TGTGCCAGCAGCTTAGGACAGGGAATTAAGTTCTACGAGCAGTACTTC.

This clonotype has at least ten counts. The gene calls are TRBV5-1 and TRBJ1-6, with a possible D match to TRBD1 (5 bases). With 5 bases removed from V and 0 bases from J, the gap between germline ends came to 18 bases. Germline V gives CDR1 SGHRS, CDR2 YFSETQ. CDR3 length: 18 residues. The CDR3 bases are TGCGCCAGCAGGTCGGCGGCGGGGGTGAACTCCTATAATTCACCCCTCCACTTT. It yields the protein CASRSAAGVNSYNSPLHF.